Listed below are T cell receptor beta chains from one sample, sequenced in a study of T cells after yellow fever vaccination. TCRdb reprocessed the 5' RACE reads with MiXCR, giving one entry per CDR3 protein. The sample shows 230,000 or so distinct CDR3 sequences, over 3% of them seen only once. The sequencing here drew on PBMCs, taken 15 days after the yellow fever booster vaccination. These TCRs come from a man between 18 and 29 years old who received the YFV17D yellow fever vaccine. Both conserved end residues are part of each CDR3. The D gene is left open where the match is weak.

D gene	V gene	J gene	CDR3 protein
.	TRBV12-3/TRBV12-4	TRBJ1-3	CASSSLGAGNTIYF
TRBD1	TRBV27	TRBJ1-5	CASSSLGQAQPQHF
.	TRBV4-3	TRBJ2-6	CASSQEVGSSGANVLTF
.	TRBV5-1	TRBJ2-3	CASSLGERNTQYF
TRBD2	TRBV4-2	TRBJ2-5	CASSRGGVAGKETQYF
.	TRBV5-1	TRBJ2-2	CASRALEELGGELFF
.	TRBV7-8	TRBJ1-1	CASSLGDTDTEAFF
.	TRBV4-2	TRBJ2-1	CASSQEEGQASNEQFF
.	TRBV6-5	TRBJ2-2	CASRSPTGSPGELFF
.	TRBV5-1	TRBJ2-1	CASSLGSSPSYNEQFF
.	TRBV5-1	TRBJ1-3	CASSLEGRDRYF
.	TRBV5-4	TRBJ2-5	CASSSLKGGVETQYF
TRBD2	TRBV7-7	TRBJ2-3	CASSLVVGGGRDTQYF
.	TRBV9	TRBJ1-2	CASSQGKERYGYTF
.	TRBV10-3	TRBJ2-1	CAISAPPGYEQFF
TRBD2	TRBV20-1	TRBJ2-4	CSAKANSGGARNIQYF
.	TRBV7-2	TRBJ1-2	CASSLGGQHYGYTF
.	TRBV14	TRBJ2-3	CASSQSVRRTDTQYF
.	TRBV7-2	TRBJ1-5	CASSLRDQPQHF
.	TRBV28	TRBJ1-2	CASSIPREIGYGYTF
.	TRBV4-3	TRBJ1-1	CASSQDNSRIGTEAFF
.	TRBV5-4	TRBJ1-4	CASSLDSNDEKLFF
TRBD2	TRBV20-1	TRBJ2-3	CSATTSGASDTQYF
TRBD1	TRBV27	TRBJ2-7	CASSLGVTGGYEQYF
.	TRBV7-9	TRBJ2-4	CASTPPEELAKNIQYF
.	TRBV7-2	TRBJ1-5	CASSPDTRGQPQHF
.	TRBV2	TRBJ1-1	CASRGESGSEAFF
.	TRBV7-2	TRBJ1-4	CASSPSPQGRGANEKLFF
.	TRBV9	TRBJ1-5	CASSVGPYSNQPQHF
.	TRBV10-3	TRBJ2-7	CAISEGTHYEQYF
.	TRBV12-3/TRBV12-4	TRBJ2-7	CASSHGTYEQYF
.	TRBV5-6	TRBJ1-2	CASSLDSGQYLYYGYTF
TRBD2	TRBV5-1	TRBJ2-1	CASSYTTSGADEQFF
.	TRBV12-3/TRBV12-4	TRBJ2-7	CASSSTDRTYEQYF
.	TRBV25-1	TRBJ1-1	CASSERSREAFF
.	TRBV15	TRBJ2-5	CATSRDRTAETQYF
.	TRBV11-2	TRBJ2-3	CASKGDFSTDTQYF
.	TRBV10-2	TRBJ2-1	CASSENLENEQFF
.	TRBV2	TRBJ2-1	CASRRGGDEQFF
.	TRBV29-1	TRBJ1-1	CSVGNRARTEAFF
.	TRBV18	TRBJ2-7	CASSPSSSVYEQYF
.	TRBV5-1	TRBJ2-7	CASSAMDPGGEQYF
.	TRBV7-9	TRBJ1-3	CASSFPGRGNTIYF
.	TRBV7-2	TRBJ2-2	CASSSTGYTGELFF
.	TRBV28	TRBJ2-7	CASRRTMALYEQYF
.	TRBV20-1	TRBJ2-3	CSAPGETTDTQYF
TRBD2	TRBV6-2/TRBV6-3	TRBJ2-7	CASSERGLAGPYEQYF
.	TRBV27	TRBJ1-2	CATRNDSHYGYTF
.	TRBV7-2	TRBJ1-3	CASSRGDSSGNTIYF
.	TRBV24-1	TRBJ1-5	CATSDWAPDQPQHF